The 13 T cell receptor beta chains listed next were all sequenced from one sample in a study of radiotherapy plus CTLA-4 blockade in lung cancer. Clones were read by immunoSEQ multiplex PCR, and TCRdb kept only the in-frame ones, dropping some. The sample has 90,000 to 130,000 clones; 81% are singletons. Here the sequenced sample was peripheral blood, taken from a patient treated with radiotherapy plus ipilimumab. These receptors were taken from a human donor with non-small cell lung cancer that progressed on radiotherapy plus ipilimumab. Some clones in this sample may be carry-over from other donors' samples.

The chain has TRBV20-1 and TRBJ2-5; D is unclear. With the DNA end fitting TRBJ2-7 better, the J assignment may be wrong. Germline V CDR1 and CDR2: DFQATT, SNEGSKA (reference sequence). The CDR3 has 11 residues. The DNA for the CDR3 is TGCAGTGCCCACCGCGGAGACGAGCAGTACTTC. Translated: CSAHRGDEQYF.

The CDR3 protein is CASSIEGFPQHF. The CDR3 region has the DNA TGTGCCAGTAGTATAGAGGGGTTTCCCCAGCATTTT. The chain links TRBV19 to TRBJ1-5, with unresolved D. CDR1 and CDR2 from the germline V gene are LNHDA and SQIVND (reference sequence). Trimming cost V 0 bases and J 10 bases, with 7 bases left between them. The CDR3 is 12 amino acids. The whole variable domain, remainder taken from reference TRBV19 and TRBJ1-5, is DGGITQSPKYLFRKEGQNVTLSCEQNLNHDAMYWYRQDPGQGLRLIYYSQIVNDFQKGDIAEGYSVSREKKESFPLTVTSAQKNPTAFYLCASSIEGFPQHFGDGTRLSIL.

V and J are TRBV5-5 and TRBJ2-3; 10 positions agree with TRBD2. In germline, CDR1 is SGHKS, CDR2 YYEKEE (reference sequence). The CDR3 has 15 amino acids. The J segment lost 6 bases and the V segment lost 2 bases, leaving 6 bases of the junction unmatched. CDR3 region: CASSFSGGQWDTQYF. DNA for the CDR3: TGTGCCAGCAGCTTTAGCGGGGGGCAATGGGATACGCAGTATTTT.

CDR3 loop: CASSEAISTYYNEQFF. CDR3 DNA sequence: TGTGCCAGCAGTGAAGCAATATCAACCTACTACAATGAGCAGTTCTTC. J is TRBJ2-1 and V is TRBV6-1; D uncertain. V shed 0 bases and J shed 3 bases, with 12 bases lying between them. The germline gives CDR1 MNHNS, CDR2 SASEGT. This CDR3 comprises 16 residues.

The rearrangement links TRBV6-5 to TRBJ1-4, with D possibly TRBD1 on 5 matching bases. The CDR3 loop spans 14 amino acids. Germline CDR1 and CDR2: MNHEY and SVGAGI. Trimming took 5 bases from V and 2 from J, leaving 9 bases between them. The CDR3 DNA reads TGTGCCAGCAGTGAAGGGGACACTAATGAAAAACTGTTTTTT. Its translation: CASSEGDTNEKLFF.

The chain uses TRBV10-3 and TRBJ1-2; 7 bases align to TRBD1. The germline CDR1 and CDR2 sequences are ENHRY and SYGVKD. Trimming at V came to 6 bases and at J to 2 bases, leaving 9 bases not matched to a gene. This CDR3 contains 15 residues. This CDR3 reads CAIRAGGDSNYGYTF. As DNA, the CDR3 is TGTGCCATCAGGGCAGGGGGGGACTCGAACTATGGCTACACCTTC.

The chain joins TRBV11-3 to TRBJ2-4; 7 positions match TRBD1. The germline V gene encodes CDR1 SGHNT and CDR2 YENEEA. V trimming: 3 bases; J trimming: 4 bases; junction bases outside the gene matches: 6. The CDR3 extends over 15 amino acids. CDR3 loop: CASSLGTETKNIQYF. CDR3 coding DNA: TGTGCCAGCAGCTTGGGGACAGAAACTAAAAACATTCAGTACTTC.

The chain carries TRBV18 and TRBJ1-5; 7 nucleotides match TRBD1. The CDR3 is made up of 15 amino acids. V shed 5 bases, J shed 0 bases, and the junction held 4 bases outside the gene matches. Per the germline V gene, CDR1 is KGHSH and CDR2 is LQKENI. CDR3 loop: CASSSQGTSNQPQHF. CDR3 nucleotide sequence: TGTGCCAGCTCATCACAGGGGACTAGCAATCAGCCCCAGCATTTT.

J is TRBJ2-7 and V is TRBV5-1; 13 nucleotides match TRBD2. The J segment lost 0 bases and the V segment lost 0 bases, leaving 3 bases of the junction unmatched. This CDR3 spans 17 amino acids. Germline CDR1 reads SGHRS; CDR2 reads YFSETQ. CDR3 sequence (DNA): TGCGCCAGCAGCTTGGGGACTAGCGGGGGTTACTCCTACGAGCAGTACTTC. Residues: CASSLGTSGGYSYEQYF.

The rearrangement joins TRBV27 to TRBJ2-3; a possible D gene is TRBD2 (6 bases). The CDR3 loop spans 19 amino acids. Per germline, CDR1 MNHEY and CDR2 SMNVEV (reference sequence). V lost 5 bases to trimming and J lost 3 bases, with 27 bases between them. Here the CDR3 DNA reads TGTGCCAGCAGTCGCCCACCCCGCGGGGCCCTGTTGGGGACAGATACGCAGTATTTT. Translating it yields CASSRPPRGALLGTDTQYF.

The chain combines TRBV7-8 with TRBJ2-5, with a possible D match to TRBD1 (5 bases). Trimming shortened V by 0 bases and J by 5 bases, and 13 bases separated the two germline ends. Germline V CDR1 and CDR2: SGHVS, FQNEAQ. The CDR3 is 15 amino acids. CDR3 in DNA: TGTGCCAGCAGCTTAGCTACAGGAGATTCTGAGACCCAGTACTTC. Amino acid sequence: CASSLATGDSETQYF.

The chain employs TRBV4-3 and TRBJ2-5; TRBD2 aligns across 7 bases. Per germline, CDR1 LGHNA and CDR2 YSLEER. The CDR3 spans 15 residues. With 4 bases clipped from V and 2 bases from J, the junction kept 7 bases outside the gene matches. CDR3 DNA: TGCGCCAGCAGCCGAAGGCCGGGACTACAAGAGACCCAGTACTTC. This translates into CASSRRPGLQETQYF.

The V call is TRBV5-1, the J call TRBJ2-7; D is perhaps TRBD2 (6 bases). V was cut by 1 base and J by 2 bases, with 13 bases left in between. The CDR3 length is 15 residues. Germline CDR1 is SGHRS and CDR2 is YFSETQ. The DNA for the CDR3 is TGCGCCAGCAGCTTGACCGGGACTGAGACCTACGAGCAGTACTTC. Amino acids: CASSLTGTETYEQYF.